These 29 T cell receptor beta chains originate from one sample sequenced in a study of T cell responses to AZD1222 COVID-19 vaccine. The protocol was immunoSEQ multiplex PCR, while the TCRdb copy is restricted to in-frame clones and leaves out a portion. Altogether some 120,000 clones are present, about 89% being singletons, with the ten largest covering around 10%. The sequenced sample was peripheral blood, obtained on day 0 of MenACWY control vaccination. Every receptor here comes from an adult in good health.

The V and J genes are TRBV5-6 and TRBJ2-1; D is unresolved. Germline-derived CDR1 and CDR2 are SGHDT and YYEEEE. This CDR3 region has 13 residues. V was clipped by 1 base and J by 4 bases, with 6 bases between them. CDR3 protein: CASSLNAYNEQFF. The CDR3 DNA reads TGTGCCAGCAGCTTGAACGCGTACAATGAGCAGTTCTTC.

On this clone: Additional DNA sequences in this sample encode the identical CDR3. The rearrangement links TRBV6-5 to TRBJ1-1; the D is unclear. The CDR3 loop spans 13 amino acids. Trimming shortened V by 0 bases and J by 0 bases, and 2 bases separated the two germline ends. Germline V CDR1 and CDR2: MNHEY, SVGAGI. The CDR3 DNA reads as TGTGCCAGCAGTTACTCAGTGAACACTGAAGCTTTCTTT. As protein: CASSYSVNTEAFF.

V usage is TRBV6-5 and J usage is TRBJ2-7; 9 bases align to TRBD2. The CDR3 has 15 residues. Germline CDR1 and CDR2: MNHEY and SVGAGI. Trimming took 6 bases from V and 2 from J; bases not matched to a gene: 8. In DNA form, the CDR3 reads TGTGCCAGCAGCCAGCCTAGCGGGAATACCTACGAGCAGTACTTC. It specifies CASSQPSGNTYEQYF.

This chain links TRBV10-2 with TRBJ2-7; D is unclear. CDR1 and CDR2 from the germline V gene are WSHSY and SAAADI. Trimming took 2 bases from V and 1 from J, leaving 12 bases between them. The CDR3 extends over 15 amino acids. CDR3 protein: CASSEVVFQSYEQYF. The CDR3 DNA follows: TGCGCCAGCAGTGAGGTGGTATTTCAATCCTACGAGCAGTACTTC.

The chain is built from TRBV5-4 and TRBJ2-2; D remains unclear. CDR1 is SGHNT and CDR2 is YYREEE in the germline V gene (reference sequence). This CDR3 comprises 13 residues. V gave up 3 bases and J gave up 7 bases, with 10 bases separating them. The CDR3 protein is CASSSTISGELFF. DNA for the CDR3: TGTGCCAGCAGCTCCACTATAAGCGGGGAGCTGTTTTTT.

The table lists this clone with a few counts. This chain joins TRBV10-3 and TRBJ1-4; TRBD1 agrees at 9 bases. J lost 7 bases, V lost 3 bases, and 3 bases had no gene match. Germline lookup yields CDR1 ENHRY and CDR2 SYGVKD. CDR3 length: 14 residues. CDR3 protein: CAISDGQGSEKLFF. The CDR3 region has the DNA TGTGCCATCAGTGATGGACAGGGGAGTGAAAAACTGTTTTTT.

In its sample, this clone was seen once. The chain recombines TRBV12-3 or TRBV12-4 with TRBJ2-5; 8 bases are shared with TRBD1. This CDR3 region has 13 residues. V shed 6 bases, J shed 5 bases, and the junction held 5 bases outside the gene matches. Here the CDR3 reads CASRQGAIETQYF. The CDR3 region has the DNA TGTGCCAGCAGGCAGGGGGCTATCGAGACCCAGTACTTC.

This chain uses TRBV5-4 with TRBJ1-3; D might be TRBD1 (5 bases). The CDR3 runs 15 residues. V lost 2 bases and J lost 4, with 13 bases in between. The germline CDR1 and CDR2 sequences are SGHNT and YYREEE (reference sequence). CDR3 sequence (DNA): TGTGCCAGCAGCTTTGGGGGACTTCAAGGAAACACCATATATTTT. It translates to CASSFGGLQGNTIYF.

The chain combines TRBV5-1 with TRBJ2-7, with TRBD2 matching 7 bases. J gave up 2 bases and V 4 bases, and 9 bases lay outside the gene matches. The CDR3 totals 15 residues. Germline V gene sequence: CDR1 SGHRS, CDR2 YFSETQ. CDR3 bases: TGCGCCAGCAGCCCACCAAGCGGGGCAGCCTACGAGCAGTACTTC. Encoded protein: CASSPPSGAAYEQYF.

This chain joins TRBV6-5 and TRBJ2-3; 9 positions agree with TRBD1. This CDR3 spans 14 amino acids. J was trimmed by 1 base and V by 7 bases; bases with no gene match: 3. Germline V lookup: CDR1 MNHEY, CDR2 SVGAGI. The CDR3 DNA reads TGTGCCAGCAACCGGGACAGGGGCACAGATACGCAGTATTTT. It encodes CASNRDRGTDTQYF.

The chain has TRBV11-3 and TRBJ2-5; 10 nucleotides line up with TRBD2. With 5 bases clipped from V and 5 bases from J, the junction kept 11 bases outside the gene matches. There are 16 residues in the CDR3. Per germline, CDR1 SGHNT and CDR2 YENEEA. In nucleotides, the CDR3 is TGTGCCAGCAGCGTCCCTGCTAGCGGGGGTAGGGAGACCCAGTACTTC. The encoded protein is CASSVPASGGRETQYF.

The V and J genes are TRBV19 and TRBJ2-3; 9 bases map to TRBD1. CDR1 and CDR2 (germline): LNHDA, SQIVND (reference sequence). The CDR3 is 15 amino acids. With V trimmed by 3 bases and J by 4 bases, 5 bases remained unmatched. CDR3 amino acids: CASSIGDRAADTQYF. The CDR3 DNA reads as TGTGCCAGTAGTATTGGGGACAGGGCTGCAGATACGCAGTATTTT.

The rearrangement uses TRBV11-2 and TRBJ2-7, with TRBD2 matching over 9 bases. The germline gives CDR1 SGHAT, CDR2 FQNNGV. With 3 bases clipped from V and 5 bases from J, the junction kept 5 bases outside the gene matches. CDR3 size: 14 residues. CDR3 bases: TGTGCCAGCAGCTTGATGCGGGAGGGCCACGAGCAGTACTTC. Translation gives CASSLMREGHEQYF.

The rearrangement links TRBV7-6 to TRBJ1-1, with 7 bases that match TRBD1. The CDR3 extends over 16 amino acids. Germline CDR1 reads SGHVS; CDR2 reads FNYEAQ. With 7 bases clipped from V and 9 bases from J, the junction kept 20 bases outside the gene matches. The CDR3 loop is CASTFETGFAGGKAFF. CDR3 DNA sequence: TGTGCCAGCACCTTTGAGACAGGGTTCGCGGGGGGAAAAGCTTTCTTT.

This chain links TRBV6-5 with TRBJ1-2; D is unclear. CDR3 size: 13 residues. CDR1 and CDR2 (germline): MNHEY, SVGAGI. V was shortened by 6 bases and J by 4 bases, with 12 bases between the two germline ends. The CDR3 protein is CASSPRALYGYTF. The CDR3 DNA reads TGTGCCAGCAGCCCCCGGGCCCTCTATGGCTACACCTTC.

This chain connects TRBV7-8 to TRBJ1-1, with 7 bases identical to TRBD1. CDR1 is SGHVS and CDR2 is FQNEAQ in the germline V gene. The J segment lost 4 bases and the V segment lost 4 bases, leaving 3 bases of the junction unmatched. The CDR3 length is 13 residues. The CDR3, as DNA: TGTGCCAGCAGCTCAACAGGGGTCACTGAAGCTTTCTTT. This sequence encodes CASSSTGVTEAFF.

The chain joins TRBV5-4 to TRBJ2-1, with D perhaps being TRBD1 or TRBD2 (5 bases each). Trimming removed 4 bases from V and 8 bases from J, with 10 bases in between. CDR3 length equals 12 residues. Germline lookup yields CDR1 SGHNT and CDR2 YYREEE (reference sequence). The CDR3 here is CASSPRGHEQFF. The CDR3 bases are TGTGCCAGCAGCCCTCGGGGACATGAGCAGTTCTTC.

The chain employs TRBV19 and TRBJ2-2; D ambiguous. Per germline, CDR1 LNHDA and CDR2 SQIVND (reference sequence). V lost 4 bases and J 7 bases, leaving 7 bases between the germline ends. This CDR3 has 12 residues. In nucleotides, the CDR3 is TGTGCCAGTAGTACCTTGGGCGGGGAGCTGTTTTTT. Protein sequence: CASSTLGGELFF.

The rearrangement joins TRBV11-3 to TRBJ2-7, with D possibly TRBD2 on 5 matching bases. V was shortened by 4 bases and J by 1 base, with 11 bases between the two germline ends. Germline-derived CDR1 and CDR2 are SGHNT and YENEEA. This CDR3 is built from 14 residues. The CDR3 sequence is CASSWGAASYEQYF. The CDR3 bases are TGTGCCAGCAGCTGGGGAGCGGCATCCTACGAGCAGTACTTC.

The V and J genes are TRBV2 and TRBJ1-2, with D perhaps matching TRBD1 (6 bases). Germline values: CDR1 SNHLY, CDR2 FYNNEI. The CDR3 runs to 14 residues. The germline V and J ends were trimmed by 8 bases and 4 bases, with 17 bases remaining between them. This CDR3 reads CASLLDRIPYGYTF. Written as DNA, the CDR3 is TGTGCCAGCTTATTAGACAGGATACCCTATGGCTACACCTTC.

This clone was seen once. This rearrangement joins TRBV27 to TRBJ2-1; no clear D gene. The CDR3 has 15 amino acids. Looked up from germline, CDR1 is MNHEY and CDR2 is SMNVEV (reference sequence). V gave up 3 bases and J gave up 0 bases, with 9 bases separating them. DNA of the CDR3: TGTGCCAGCAGTTTTTCCCCTAACTCCTACAATGAGCAGTTCTTC. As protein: CASSFSPNSYNEQFF.

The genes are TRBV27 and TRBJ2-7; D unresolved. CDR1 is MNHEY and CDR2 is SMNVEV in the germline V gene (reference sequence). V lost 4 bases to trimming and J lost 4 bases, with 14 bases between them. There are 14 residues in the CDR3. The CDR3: CASSSKGRFYEQYF. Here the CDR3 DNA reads TGTGCCAGCAGTTCGAAGGGCAGGTTTTACGAGCAGTACTTC.

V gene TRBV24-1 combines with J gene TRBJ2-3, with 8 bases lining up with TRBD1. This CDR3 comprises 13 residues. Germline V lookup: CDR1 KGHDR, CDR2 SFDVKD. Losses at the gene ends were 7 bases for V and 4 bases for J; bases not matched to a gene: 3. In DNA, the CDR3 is TGTGCCACCAGCAAACAGGGGGCAGATACGCAGTATTTT. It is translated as CATSKQGADTQYF.

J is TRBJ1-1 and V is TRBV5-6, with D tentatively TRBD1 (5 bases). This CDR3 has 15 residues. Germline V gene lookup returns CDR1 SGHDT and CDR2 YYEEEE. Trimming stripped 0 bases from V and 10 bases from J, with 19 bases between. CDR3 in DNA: TGTGCCAGCAGCTTGGTTCTCCGGGGGGGAATTGGAGCTTTCTTT. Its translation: CASSLVLRGGIGAFF.

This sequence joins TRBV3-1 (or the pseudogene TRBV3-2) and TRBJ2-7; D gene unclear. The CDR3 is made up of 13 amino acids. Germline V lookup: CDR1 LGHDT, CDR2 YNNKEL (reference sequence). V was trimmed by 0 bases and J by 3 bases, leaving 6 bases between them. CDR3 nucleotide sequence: TGTGCCAGCAGCCAAGAGGGCGGCTACGAGCAGTACTTC. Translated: CASSQEGGYEQYF.

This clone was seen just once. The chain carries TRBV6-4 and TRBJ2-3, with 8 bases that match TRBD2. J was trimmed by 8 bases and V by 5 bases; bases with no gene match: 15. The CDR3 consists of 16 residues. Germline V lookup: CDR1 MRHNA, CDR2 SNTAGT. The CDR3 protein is CASSPTGLAGGGTQYF. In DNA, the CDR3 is TGTGCCAGCAGTCCCACGGGGCTGGCGGGGGGAGGTACGCAGTATTTT.

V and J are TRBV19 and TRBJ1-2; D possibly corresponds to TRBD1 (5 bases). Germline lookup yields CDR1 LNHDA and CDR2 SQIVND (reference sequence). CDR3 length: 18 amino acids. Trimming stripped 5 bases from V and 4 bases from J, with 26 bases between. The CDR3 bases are TGTGCCAGTAGTGGCGAGGTTGGCCGTTCAGGGCGATCCTATGGCTACACCTTC. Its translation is CASSGEVGRSGRSYGYTF.

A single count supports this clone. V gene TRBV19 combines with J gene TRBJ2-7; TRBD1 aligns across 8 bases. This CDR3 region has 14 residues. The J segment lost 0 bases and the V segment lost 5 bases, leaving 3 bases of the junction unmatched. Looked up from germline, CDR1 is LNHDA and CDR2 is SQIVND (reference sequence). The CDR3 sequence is CASSPGTGSYEQYF. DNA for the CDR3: TGTGCCAGTAGTCCCGGGACAGGCTCCTACGAGCAGTACTTC.

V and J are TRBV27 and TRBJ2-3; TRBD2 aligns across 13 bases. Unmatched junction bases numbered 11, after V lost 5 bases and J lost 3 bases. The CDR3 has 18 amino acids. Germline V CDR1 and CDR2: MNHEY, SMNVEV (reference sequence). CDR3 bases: TGTGCCAGCAGTCCACTAGCGGGAGGGCCCCTAGCGACAGATACGCAGTATTTT. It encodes CASSPLAGGPLATDTQYF.